The present T cell receptor (beta chain) was sequenced within a study of human thymus T cells. Study outcomes and limitations: Thymic repertoires from unrelated individuals overlapped highly, related research reported.

CDR1 and CDR2 from the germline V gene are MNHEY and SMNVEV (reference sequence). V was trimmed by 5 bases and J by 5 bases, leaving 8 bases between them. The CDR3 is 12 residues long. Generated by immunoSEQ multiplex PCR, the TCRdb table keeps only in-frame clones and is missing some. The sample carries roughly 120,000 clones, about 95% recorded once. Resections that were taken during corrective heart surgery supplied the thymus tissue. Donors were healthy Finnish infants having corrective surgery for congenital heart defects. Comment on this clone: What it recognizes is unknown.

The sequence was collected from a boy in the first two years of life with a congenital heart defect but otherwise immunologically healthy. Input material: thymus tissue. The J gene is TRBJ2-3, the V gene TRBV27, with D unresolved. DNA for the CDR3: TGTGCCAGCAGTCCGCCGGGAGATACGCAGTATTTT. Residues: CASSPPGDTQYF.